This T cell receptor (beta chain) was identified during a study of blood T cell repertoires in COVID-19. The CDR3 is made up of 14 amino acids. J gave up 3 bases and V 3 bases, and 3 bases lay outside the gene matches. Per germline, CDR1 MNHNS and CDR2 SASEGT. TCRdb's table, derived via immunoSEQ multiplex PCR, lists solely in-frame clones and lacks some. Of about 240,000 clones detected, approximately 85% appear once; the ten largest clones hold over 10%. The chain recombines TRBV6-1 with TRBJ2-7; 9 bases line up with TRBD2. Sequenced: peripheral blood. The receptor was derived from a woman aged 60-75 years with active or convalescent COVID-19. DNA of the CDR3: TGTGCCAGCAGTGAGCTACTAGCGGGCTACGAGCAGTACTTC. This gives the protein CASSELLAGYEQYF.